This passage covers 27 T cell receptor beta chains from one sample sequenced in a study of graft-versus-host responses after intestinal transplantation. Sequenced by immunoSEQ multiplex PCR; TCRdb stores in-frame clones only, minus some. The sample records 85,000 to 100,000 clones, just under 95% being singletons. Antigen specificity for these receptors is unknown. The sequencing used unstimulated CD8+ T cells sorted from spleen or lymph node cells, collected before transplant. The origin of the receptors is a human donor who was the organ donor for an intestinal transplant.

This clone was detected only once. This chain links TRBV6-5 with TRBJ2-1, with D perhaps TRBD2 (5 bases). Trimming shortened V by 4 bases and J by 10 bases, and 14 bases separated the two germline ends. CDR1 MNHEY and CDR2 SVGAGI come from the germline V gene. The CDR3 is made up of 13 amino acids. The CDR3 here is CASSWGTSLEQFF. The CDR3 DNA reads TGTGCCAGCAGTTGGGGTACTAGTCTCGAGCAGTTCTTC.

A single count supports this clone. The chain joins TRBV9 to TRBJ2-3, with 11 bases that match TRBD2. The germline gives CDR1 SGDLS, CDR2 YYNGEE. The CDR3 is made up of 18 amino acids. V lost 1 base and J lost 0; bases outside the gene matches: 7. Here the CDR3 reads CASSVPLAGGRSTDTQYF. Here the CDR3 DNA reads TGTGCCAGCAGCGTACCCTTAGCGGGAGGGCGGAGCACAGATACGCAGTATTTT. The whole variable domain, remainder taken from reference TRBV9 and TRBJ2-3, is DSGVTQTPKHLITATGQRVTLRCSPRSGDLSVYWYQQSLDQGLQFLIQYYNGEERAKGNILERFSAQQFPDLHSELNLSSLELGDSALYFCASSVPLAGGRSTDTQYFGPGTRLTVL.

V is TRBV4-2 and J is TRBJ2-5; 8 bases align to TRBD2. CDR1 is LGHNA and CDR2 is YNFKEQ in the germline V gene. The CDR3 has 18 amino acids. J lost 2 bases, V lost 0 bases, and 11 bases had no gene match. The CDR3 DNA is TGTGCCAGCAGCCAAGAACTATACCCGGGGACTAGACAAGAGACCCAGTACTTC. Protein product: CASSQELYPGTRQETQYF.

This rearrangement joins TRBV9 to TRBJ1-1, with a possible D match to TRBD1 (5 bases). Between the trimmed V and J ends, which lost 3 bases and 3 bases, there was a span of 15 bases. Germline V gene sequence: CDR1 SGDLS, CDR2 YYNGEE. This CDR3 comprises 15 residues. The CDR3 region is CASSAARGVDTEAFF. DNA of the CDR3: TGTGCCAGCAGCGCCGCTCGGGGGGTAGACACTGAAGCTTTCTTT.

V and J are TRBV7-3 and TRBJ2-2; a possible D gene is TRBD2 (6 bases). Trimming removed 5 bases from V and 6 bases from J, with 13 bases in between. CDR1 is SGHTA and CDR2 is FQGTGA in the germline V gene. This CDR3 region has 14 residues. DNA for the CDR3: TGTGCCAGCAGCCGACTAGGAGGGGCCGGGGAGCTGTTTTTT. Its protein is CASSRLGGAGELFF.

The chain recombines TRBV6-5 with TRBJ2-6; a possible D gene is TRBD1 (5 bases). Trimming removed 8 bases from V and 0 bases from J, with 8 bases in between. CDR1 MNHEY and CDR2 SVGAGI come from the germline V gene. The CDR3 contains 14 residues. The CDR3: CASAGHSGANVLTF. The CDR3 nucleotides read TGTGCCAGCGCCGGACACTCTGGGGCCAACGTCCTGACTTTC.

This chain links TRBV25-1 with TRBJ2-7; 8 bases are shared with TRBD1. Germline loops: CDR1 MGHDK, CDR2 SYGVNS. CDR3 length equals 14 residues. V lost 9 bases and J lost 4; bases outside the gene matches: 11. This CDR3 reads CASSRRTGTYEQYF. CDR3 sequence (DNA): TGTGCCAGTTCCCGGAGGACAGGGACTTACGAGCAGTACTTC.

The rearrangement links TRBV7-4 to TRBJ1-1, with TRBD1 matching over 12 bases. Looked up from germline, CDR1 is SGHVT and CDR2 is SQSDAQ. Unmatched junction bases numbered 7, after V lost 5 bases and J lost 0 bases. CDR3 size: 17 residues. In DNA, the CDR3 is TGTGCCAGCAGCATGGGGACAGGGGGCTGCTTGAACACTGAAGCTTTCTTT. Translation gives CASSMGTGGCLNTEAFF. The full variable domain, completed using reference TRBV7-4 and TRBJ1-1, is GAGVSQSPRYKVAKRGRDVALRCDSISGHVTLYWYRQTLGQGSEVLTYSQSDAQRDKSGRPSGRFSAERPERSVSTLKIQRTEQGDSAVYLCASSMGTGGCLNTEAFFGQGTRLTVV.

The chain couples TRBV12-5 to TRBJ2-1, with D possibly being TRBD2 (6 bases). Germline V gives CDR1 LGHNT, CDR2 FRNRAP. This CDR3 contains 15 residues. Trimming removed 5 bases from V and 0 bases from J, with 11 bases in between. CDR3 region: CASGQGSGSYNEQFF. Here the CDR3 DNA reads TGTGCTAGTGGTCAAGGTAGCGGCTCCTACAATGAGCAGTTCTTC.

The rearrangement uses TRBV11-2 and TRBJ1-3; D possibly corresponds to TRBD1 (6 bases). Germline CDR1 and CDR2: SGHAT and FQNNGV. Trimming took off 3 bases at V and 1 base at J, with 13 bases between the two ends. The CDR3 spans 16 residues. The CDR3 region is CASSLDRAISGNTIYF. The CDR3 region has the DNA TGTGCCAGCAGCTTGGACAGAGCCATATCTGGAAACACCATATATTTT.

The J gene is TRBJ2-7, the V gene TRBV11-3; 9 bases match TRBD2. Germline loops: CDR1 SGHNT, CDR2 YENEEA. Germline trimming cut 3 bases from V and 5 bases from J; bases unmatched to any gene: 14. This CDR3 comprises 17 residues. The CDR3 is CASSFTPLTSGGHEQYF. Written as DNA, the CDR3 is TGTGCCAGCAGCTTCACCCCTCTTACCAGCGGGGGGCACGAGCAGTACTTC.

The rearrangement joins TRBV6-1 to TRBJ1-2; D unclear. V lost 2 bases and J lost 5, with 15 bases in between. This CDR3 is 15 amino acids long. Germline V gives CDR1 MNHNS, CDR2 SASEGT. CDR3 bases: TGTGCCAGCAGTGAATTCGAGGGTGAGGGATATGGCTACACCTTC. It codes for CASSEFEGEGYGYTF.

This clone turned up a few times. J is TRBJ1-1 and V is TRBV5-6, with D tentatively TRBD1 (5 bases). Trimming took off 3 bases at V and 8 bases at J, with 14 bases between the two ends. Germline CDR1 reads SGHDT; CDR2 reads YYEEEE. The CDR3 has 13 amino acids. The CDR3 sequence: CASSWQPQGEAFF. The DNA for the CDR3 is TGTGCCAGCAGCTGGCAGCCCCAGGGCGAAGCTTTCTTT.

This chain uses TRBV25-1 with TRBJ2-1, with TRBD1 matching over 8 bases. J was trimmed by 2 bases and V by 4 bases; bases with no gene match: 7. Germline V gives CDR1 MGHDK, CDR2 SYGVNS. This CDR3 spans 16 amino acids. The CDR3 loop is CASSGNRDRPYNEQFF. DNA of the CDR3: TGTGCCAGCAGTGGAAACCGGGACAGGCCCTACAATGAGCAGTTCTTC.

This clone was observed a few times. This CDR3 reads CASSHLTSGSPYEQYF. The CDR3 coding sequence is TGTGCCAGCAGCCATCTTACTAGCGGGAGTCCTTACGAGCAGTACTTC. The chain combines TRBV4-2 with TRBJ2-7; 11 bases map to TRBD2. J lost 4 bases, V lost 3 bases, and 8 bases had no gene match. The germline CDR1 and CDR2 sequences are LGHNA and YNFKEQ. The CDR3 runs to 16 residues.

The CDR3 is CASSQERDSVNTGELFF. The CDR3 DNA reads TGTGCCAGCAGCCAAGAGCGGGACAGTGTAAACACCGGGGAGCTGTTTTTT. This chain connects TRBV14 to TRBJ2-2, with D possibly TRBD1 on 7 matching bases. The germline gives CDR1 SGHDN, CDR2 FVKESK. The CDR3 runs to 17 residues. V was pared by 0 bases and J by 2 bases, with 13 bases between. The full variable domain, with the rest looked up from reference TRBV14 and TRBJ2-2, is EAGVTQFPSHSVIEKGQTVTLRCDPISGHDNLYWYRRVMGKEIKFLLHFVKESKQDESGMPNNRFLAERTGGTYSTLKVQPAELEDSGVYFCASSQERDSVNTGELFFGEGSRLTVL.

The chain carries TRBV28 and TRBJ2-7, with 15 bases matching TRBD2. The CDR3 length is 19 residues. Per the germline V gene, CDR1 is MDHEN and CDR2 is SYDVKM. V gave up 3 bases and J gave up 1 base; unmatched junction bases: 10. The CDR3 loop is CASSLSGLAGGIWSYEQYF. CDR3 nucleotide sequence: TGTGCCAGCAGTTTGTCGGGACTAGCGGGAGGTATATGGTCCTACGAGCAGTACTTC. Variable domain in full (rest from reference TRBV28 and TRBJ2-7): DVKVTQSSRYLVKRTGEKVFLECVQDMDHENMFWYRQDPGLGLRLIYFSYDVKMKEKGDIPEGYSVSREKKERFSLILESASTNQTSMYLCASSLSGLAGGIWSYEQYFGPGTRLTVT.

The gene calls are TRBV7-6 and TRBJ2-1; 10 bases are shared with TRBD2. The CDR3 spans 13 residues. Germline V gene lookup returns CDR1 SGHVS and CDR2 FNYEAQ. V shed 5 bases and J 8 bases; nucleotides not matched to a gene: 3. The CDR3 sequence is CASSPLAGDEQFF. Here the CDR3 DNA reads TGTGCCAGCAGCCCTCTAGCGGGGGATGAGCAGTTCTTC.

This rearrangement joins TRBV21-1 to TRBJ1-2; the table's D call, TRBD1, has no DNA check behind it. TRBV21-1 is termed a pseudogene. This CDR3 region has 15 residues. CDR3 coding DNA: TGTGCCAGCAGCAAAGATAGCAGGGGACCCTATGGCTACACCTTC. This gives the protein CASSKDSRGPYGYTF.

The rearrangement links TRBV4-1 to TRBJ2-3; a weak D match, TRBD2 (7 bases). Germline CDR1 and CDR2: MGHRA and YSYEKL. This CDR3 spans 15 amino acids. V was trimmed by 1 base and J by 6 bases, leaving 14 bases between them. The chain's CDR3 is CASSQAGGLRDTQYF. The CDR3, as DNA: TGCGCCAGCAGCCAAGCCGGGGGGCTGAGGGATACGCAGTATTTT.

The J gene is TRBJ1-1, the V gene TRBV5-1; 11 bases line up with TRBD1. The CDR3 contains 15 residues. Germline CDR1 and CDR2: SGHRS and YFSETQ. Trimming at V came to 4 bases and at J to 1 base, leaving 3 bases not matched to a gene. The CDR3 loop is CASSAGTGGNTEAFF. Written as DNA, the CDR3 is TGCGCCAGCAGCGCCGGGACAGGGGGGAACACTGAAGCTTTCTTT.

The CDR3 here is CATRGSDNEQFF. The DNA of the CDR3 is TGTGCCACCCGAGGGTCAGACAATGAGCAGTTCTTC. V and J are TRBV5-4 and TRBJ2-1, with TRBD2 as a possible D gene (5 bases). V shed 9 bases and J shed 5 bases, with 12 bases lying between them. The CDR3 contains 12 residues. Germline CDR1 SGHNT, CDR2 YYREEE (reference sequence).

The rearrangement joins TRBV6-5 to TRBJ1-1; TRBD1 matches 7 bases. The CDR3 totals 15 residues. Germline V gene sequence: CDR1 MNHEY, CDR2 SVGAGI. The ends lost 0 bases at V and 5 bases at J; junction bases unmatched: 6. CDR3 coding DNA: TGTGCCAGCAGTTACTCACAGACAGGGAGGACTGAAGCTTTCTTT. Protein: CASSYSQTGRTEAFF.

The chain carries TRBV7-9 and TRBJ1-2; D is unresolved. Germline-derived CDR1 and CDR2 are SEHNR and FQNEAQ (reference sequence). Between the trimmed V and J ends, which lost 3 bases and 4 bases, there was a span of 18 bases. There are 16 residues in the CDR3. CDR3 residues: CASSFSAMVAGYGYTF. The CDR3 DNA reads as TGTGCCAGCAGCTTTTCCGCGATGGTGGCGGGCTATGGCTACACCTTC.

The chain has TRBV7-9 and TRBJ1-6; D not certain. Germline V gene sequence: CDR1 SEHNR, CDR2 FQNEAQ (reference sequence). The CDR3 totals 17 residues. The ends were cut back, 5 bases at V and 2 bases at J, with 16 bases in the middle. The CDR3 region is CASSERRSGTYNSPLHF. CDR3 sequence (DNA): TGTGCCAGCAGCGAGAGGAGGAGCGGGACCTATAATTCACCCCTCCACTTT.

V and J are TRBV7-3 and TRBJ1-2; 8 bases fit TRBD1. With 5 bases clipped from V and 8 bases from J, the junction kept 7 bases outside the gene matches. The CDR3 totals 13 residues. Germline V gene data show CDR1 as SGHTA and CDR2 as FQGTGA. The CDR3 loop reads CASSPGQGKGYTF. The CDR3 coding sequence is TGTGCCAGCAGCCCTGGACAGGGCAAAGGCTACACCTTC.

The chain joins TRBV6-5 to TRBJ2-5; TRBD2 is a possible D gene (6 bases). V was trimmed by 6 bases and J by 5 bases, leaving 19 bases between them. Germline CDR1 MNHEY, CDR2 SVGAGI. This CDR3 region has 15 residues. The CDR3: CASSGALGGGETQYF. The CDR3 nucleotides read TGTGCCAGCAGCGGAGCTTTGGGGGGTGGGGAGACCCAGTACTTC.